This entry is about one T cell receptor (beta chain). Its cognate antigen has yet to be identified. No per-base quality is available; no much larger clone lies one base away. The data stem from a study of shared clonotypes between healthy human individuals (dated by TCRdb to the early 2020s). About the investigation overall: The cohort comprised a couple of women and a few men aged 18 to 49 years. For each donor, CD4 naive and CD4 memory were each given three plates, CD8 naive was given two plates, and CD8 memory was given one plate. To estimate repertoire size and how much clonotypes are shared between individuals, the study performed deep sequencing of blood TCR repertoires from 4 to 6 healthy adults. Different laboratories and diverse techniques were used to prepare libraries and sequence TCR repertoires, to increase sequencing depth and limit assay-specific biases. Each donor's leukapheresis produced roughly between roughly 0.85 and 9.5 billion PBMCs.

The CDR3 starts with the cysteine, ends with the phenylalanine, and has 14 residues. Solely the CDR3 DNA is kept, with 42 bases framed from the first base. CDR1 SNHLY and CDR2 FYNNEI were looked up in the germline V gene. V is clipped by 7 bases and J by 0 bases, and the sequence between their germline boundaries is 12 bases long. Overall study results and their limits: Because the study included a small number of donors, the genetic and exposure-history diversity represented was limited. Sampling was limited to blood, and TCR repertoires in tissue likely differ from TCR repertoires in blood. Naive subsets generally had larger estimated clonotype richness than memory subsets. Based on pairwise subsampling, the degree of clonotype sharing among donors was expected to be affected by sequencing depth. Even with the large sequencing depth, rarefaction of the sorted-subset datasets indicated that sequencing was incomplete. Sharing across several donors was observed for around 5% of naive CD4, over 3% of naive CD8, over 2% of memory CD4, and around 0.44% of memory CD8 clonotypes. Higher generation probabilities were observed for clonotypes shared by all four sorted-subset donors than for non-shared clonotypes.

TCR CDR3 regions were amplified from genomic DNA by multiplex PCR using the deep immunoSEQ assay. Genomic DNA extracted from each cell subset was distributed evenly over all wells of several immunoSEQ 96-well plates, and each plate served as one replicate. For sorted subsets, about 200 ng genomic DNA, equal to about 30,000 T cell genomes, was loaded into each replicate PCR. Purified libraries were measured with a Qubit 3.0 fluorometer, size-checked on a Bioanalyzer 2100, and measured again with the KAPA Library Quantification kit. A separate single-read 150-cycle Illumina NextSeq 550 flow cell was used to sequence each immunoSEQ 96-well plate. The original pipeline was this. Because the immunoSEQ output held only junctional sequences and lacked quality scores, the filtering could not match the filtering applied to full-length reads. Sequences were annotated with PyIR, a Python wrapper for IgBLAST v1.9, and V/J genes and CDR3 were assigned using IMGT germline references. Reads were filtered out if the reads had weak V/J assignments (E-value above 1e-6), no CDR3, stop codons, out-of-frame junctions, or ambiguous translated residues. V3J clonotypes were defined by identical inferred V gene, J gene, and CDR3 amino acid sequence. Percentage overlap between repertoires was computed as shared unique clonotypes divided by the size of the smaller repertoire. Repertoire richness was assessed with RTK rarefaction, the Chao1 estimator, and Recon v2.1 estimates of unobserved clonotypes. Generation probabilities for all TCRbeta clonotypes obtained by the gDNA method from several donors were computed using OLGA. TCRdb limited this immuneACCESS table to in-frame rearrangements with V and J called. A share of clones is missing; checked studies link under half to unresolved V genes, and the rest is unexplained. V, J and clone size derive from that table, while D and trimming were established from the DNA sequence. The sample table lists approximately 1.5 million clones, under 99% of them with a count of one. 0.4% to 0.45% of the sample rests with the top ten.

Donors were healthy HIV-negative adults with no recently reported acute infections or vaccinations. Only Caucasian adults living in Nashville, Tennessee, USA were represented among the donors. Magnetic negative selection was used to enrich CD4+ T cells, after which naive cells were positively selected on CD45RA and the negative fraction became the memory subset. Blood was obtained by leukapheresis, after which PBMCs were separated by Ficoll-Histopaque density gradient centrifugation and cryopreserved in liquid nitrogen vapor phase. Analytical flow cytometry was used to check the purity and quantity of every magnetically sorted T cell population. Genomic DNA was isolated from every sorted fraction and measured by UV absorbance on a Nanodrop 2000c.

In this chain, TRBV2 is recombined with TRBJ1-2; the D gene assignment is ambiguous. This sequence was found in a man aged 25-40 years in good health. Specimen: naive CD4+ T cells sorted from blood. Explained via the paper, the cell subset or site label denotes: CD45RA+ positively selected. The CDR3: CASTRQVSNYGYTF. The sequenced DNA is TGTGCCAGCACCAGACAAGTTTCTAACTATGGCTACACCTTC.